The source of this T cell receptor (beta chain) is a study of T cell responses to AZD1222 COVID-19 vaccine. Study-level points and caveats: Baseline seropositivity characterized only six AZD1222 recipients.

On this clone: What it binds is not known.

The CDR3 contains 15 residues. Trimming took off 2 bases at V and 0 bases at J, with 9 bases between the two ends. The germline V gene encodes CDR1 MNHEY and CDR2 SVGAGI. Assay: immunoSEQ multiplex PCR; the TCRdb copy retains only in-frame clones and omits some. The table shows approximately 88,000 clones, with about 91% occurring only once. This chain links TRBV6-5 with TRBJ2-3; D remains ambiguous. This TCR derives from an adult in good health. The material was peripheral blood, obtained on day 0 of AZD1222 vaccination. The CDR3 nucleotides read TGTGCCAGCAGTTACGTGGGAAGTAGCACAGATACGCAGTATTTT. Its protein is CASSYVGSSTDTQYF.